Each of the 25 T cell receptor beta chains below was sequenced from the same sample in a study of response to subunit inactivated influenza vaccine. TCRdb itself ran the RT-PCR reads through MiXCR, one entry per CDR3 protein. The repertoire holds approximately 500,000 distinct CDR3 sequences, with roughly 13% as singletons. Specimen: PBMCs from blood, collected 40 to 50 days after vaccination. The receptors originated from a man in his forties or fifties who received an inactivated influenza vaccine.

The chain uses TRBV15 and TRBJ2-5; a weak D match, TRBD1 (6 bases). The germline gives CDR1 LNHNV, CDR2 YYDKDF (reference sequence). This CDR3 has 13 residues. V lost 5 bases and J lost 5, with 12 bases in between. The CDR3 sequence: CATSFGQKETQYF. The CDR3 DNA reads TGTGCCACCAGCTTTGGACAGAAGGAGACCCAGTACTTC.

This clonotype was detected ten times or more. The chain carries TRBV24-1 and TRBJ2-1; D not certain. The germline gives CDR1 KGHDR, CDR2 SFDVKD. The V and J ends lost 3 bases and 0 bases respectively, with 5 bases between them. This CDR3 is built from 14 residues. The CDR3 coding sequence is TGTGCCACCAGTGATGAAAGCTCCTACAATGAGCAGTTCTTC. Residues: CATSDESSYNEQFF.

A few counts support this clonotype. This sequence joins TRBV19 and TRBJ1-3; D remains unclear. Germline V gives CDR1 LNHDA, CDR2 SQIVND (reference sequence). This CDR3 has 13 residues. Trimming stripped 9 bases from V and 2 bases from J, with 11 bases between. CDR3: CASSDKPGNTIYF. The DNA for the CDR3 is TGTGCCAGCAGTGATAAACCTGGAAACACCATATATTTT.

This sequence joins TRBV24-1 and TRBJ2-7; TRBD1 agrees at 9 bases. J gave up 2 bases and V 2 bases, and 6 bases lay outside the gene matches. This CDR3 spans 16 amino acids. CDR1 and CDR2 from the germline V gene are KGHDR and SFDVKD. CDR3 bases: TGTGCCACCAGTGATTATTCGACAGGGGGGACCTACGAGCAGTACTTC. Protein product: CATSDYSTGGTYEQYF.

This clonotype was seen only a few times. The chain uses TRBV7-9 and TRBJ1-1; D is perhaps TRBD1 (5 bases). The CDR3 sequence is 11 residues long. CDR1 SEHNR and CDR2 FQNEAQ come from the germline V gene (reference sequence). Trimming took 1 base from V and 8 from J, leaving 5 bases between them. The CDR3 spells CASSLDREAFF. In DNA form, the CDR3 reads TGTGCCAGCAGCTTAGACAGGGAAGCTTTCTTT.

The rearrangement uses TRBV20-1 and TRBJ1-2; weak D call: TRBD1 (6 bases). CDR3 length: 18 residues. The germline CDR1 and CDR2 sequences are DFQATT and SNEGSKA (reference sequence). Trimming took 3 bases from V and 2 from J, leaving 25 bases between them. The CDR3 spells CSASWLFLRGGMNYGYTF. The CDR3 DNA reads as TGCAGTGCTAGTTGGCTTTTCTTGAGAGGGGGGATGAACTATGGCTACACCTTC.

The rearrangement links TRBV11-2 to TRBJ2-2; D ambiguous. Germline V lookup: CDR1 SGHAT, CDR2 FQNNGV. The CDR3 contains 15 residues. Trimming stripped 1 base from V and 2 bases from J, with 8 bases between. CDR3 residues: CASSLVWSNTGELFF. The DNA for the CDR3 is TGTGCCAGCAGCTTAGTTTGGAGTAACACCGGGGAGCTGTTTTTT.

This clonotype has only a few counts. The chain employs TRBV6-2 or TRBV6-3 and TRBJ1-1, with D perhaps TRBD1 (6 bases). Germline values: CDR1 MNHEY, CDR2 SVGEGT. The CDR3 spans 13 residues. V lost 8 bases and J 3 bases, leaving 13 bases between the germline ends. The CDR3 DNA reads TGTGCCAGCCATTTTTCAGGGGACACTGAAGCTTTCTTT. Translation: CASHFSGDTEAFF.

This clonotype was detected only a few times. The V and J genes are TRBV19 and TRBJ1-1; tentative D call: TRBD1 (5 bases). The CDR3 has 15 residues. Germline CDR1 and CDR2: LNHDA and SQIVND (reference sequence). Trimming pared 5 bases from V and 3 bases from J, leaving 16 bases between. The CDR3 nucleotides read TGTGCCAGTAGTCACCCTGGGGCGCAGGACACTGAAGCTTTCTTT. It yields the protein CASSHPGAQDTEAFF.

This clonotype has a handful of counts. The rearrangement uses TRBV12-3 or TRBV12-4 and TRBJ2-7; D tentatively fits TRBD1 or TRBD2 (6 bases each). This CDR3 contains 13 residues. Trimming removed 6 bases at V and 4 bases at J, with 13 bases between. The CDR3 nucleotides read TGTGCCAGCAGCATTGGGGGGCCTTACGAGCAGTACTTC. It is translated as CASSIGGPYEQYF.

The J gene is TRBJ2-3, the V gene TRBV5-1; no clear D gene. CDR3 size: 13 residues. From germline, CDR1 is SGHRS and CDR2 YFSETQ. V lost 6 bases and J 2 bases, leaving 10 bases between the germline ends. CDR3 DNA: TGCGCCAGCAAGGATGGGTACACAGATACGCAGTATTTT. Its translation: CASKDGYTDTQYF.

V and J are TRBV5-1 and TRBJ2-1, with 10 nucleotides matching TRBD2. The CDR3 sequence is 17 residues long. The germline gives CDR1 SGHRS, CDR2 YFSETQ. J was trimmed by 0 bases and V by 2 bases; bases with no gene match: 5. CDR3 region: CASSFPSGSSSYNEQFF. For the CDR3, the DNA is TGCGCCAGCAGCTTCCCTAGCGGGAGCAGCTCCTACAATGAGCAGTTCTTC.

The sample holds a few counts of this clonotype. V usage is TRBV12-3 or TRBV12-4 and J usage is TRBJ2-5; D remains ambiguous. The length of the CDR3 is 13 residues. The V gene lost 5 bases and the J gene lost 5 bases, with 12 bases spanning the gap. CDR3 DNA: TGTGCCAGCAGTGAAGGTCTTGCGGAGACCCAGTACTTC. Protein: CASSEGLAETQYF.

This chain uses TRBV5-1 with TRBJ2-5; 9 bases are a match to TRBD2. The trim removed 3 bases at V and 7 bases at J, leaving 7 bases unmatched. The CDR3 length is 14 residues. The germline CDR1 and CDR2 sequences are SGHRS and YFSETQ. CDR3 in DNA: TGCGCCAGCAGCTCATCTGGGACTAGCTTGACCCAGTACTTC. This codes for CASSSSGTSLTQYF.

This clonotype was observed a handful of times. The gene calls are TRBV30 and TRBJ2-2; D is possibly TRBD1 (6 bases). With 5 bases removed from V and 0 bases from J, the gap between germline ends came to 10 bases. Germline-derived CDR1 and CDR2 are GTSNPN and SVGIG (reference sequence). This CDR3 is built from 14 residues. The CDR3 DNA follows: TGTGCCTGGTCGTGGACAGCGAACACCGGGGAGCTGTTTTTT. This translates into CAWSWTANTGELFF.

The chain uses TRBV28 and TRBJ1-5; D perhaps matches TRBD1 (5 bases). The length of the CDR3 is 15 residues. Looked up from germline, CDR1 is MDHEN and CDR2 is SYDVKM. V shed 6 bases and J shed 1 base, with 13 bases lying between them. The CDR3 sequence is CASSRTGVSNQPQHF. CDR3 nucleotides: TGTGCCAGCAGCCGAACAGGTGTCAGCAATCAGCCCCAGCATTTT.

A single count supports this clonotype. CDR3: CATGNGAFNEQFF. Here the CDR3 DNA reads TGTGCCACGGGAAACGGAGCCTTCAATGAGCAGTTCTTC. This chain joins TRBV11-2 and TRBJ2-1; a weak D match, TRBD2 (5 bases). With 10 bases removed from V and 6 bases from J, the gap between germline ends came to 16 bases. The CDR3 has 13 amino acids. The germline gives CDR1 SGHAT, CDR2 FQNNGV.

The V call is TRBV28, the J call TRBJ2-5; D may correspond to TRBD1 or TRBD2 (6 bases each). V lost 6 bases and J lost 0, with 14 bases in between. CDR3 length: 15 amino acids. CDR1 and CDR2 from the germline V gene are MDHEN and SYDVKM. CDR3: CASSLKGGHQETQYF. The CDR3 DNA reads TGTGCCAGCAGCCTAAAGGGGGGACACCAAGAGACCCAGTACTTC.

This clonotype showed up just a few times. The chain is built from TRBV5-1 and TRBJ2-7; unclear D gene. The V and J ends lost 2 bases and 0 bases respectively, with 9 bases between them. In germline, CDR1 is SGHRS, CDR2 YFSETQ. The CDR3 is 14 residues long. As DNA, the CDR3 is TGCGCCAGCAGCTTTGGACCTAGCTCCTACGAGCAGTACTTC. Its protein product is CASSFGPSSYEQYF.

This clonotype was observed many times. As DNA, the CDR3 is TGTGCCATCAGTACAGGACCCCACGGCTATGGCTACACCTTC. This translates into CAISTGPHGYGYTF. The chain has TRBV10-3 and TRBJ1-2; TRBD1 is a possible D gene (5 bases). The V and J ends lost 5 bases and 4 bases respectively, with 14 bases between them. The length of the CDR3 is 14 residues. Looked up from germline, CDR1 is ENHRY and CDR2 is SYGVKD.

This clonotype was observed a single time. The chain employs TRBV11-1 and TRBJ2-7; TRBD1 aligns across 7 bases. This CDR3 is built from 15 residues. Germline lookup yields CDR1 SGHAT and CDR2 FQDESV (reference sequence). V gave up 3 bases and J gave up 3 bases; unmatched junction bases: 8. This chain's CDR3 is CASSLFTGVNYEQYF. The CDR3 bases are TGTGCCAGCAGCTTGTTTACAGGGGTAAACTACGAGCAGTACTTC.

A few counts support this clonotype. This chain uses TRBV6-6 with TRBJ2-1; a possible D gene is TRBD1 (6 bases). Germline-derived CDR1 and CDR2 are MNHNY and SVGAGI (reference sequence). There are 11 residues in the CDR3. Between the trimmed V and J ends, which lost 5 bases and 13 bases, there was a span of 12 bases. DNA of the CDR3: TGTGCCAGCAGTCCCGACAGGTTCCAGTTCTTC. Encoded protein: CASSPDRFQFF.

V gene TRBV24-1 combines with J gene TRBJ2-3; the D is unclear. Germline assignment: CDR1 KGHDR and CDR2 SFDVKD. Trimming removed 4 bases from V and 0 bases from J, with 10 bases in between. This CDR3 spans 15 amino acids. In DNA form, the CDR3 reads TGTGCCACCAGTGACGGGCACACTAGCACAGATACGCAGTATTTT. The encoded protein is CATSDGHTSTDTQYF.

This clonotype has a handful of counts. J is TRBJ1-2 and V is TRBV15; D remains ambiguous. The germline V gene has CDR1 LNHNV and CDR2 YYDKDF (reference sequence). CDR3 length: 16 residues. V was cut by 0 bases and J by 5 bases, with 16 bases left in between. The CDR3 sequence is CATSREWNPVQYGYTF. CDR3 sequence (DNA): TGTGCCACCAGCAGAGAGTGGAACCCAGTCCAGTATGGCTACACCTTC. Full variable domain (rest looked up from reference TRBV15 and TRBJ1-2): DAMVIQNPRYQVTQFGKPVTLSCSQTLNHNVMYWYQQKSSQAPKLLFHYYDKDFNNEADTPDNFQSRRPNTSFCFLDIRSPGLGDTAMYLCATSREWNPVQYGYTFGSGTRLTVV.

Ten or more counts support this clonotype. This chain connects TRBV28 to TRBJ2-7; TRBD1 matches 7 bases. CDR1 is MDHEN, CDR2 SYDVKM, per germline. V was clipped by 8 bases and J by 1 base; unmatched bases: 8. The CDR3 contains 14 residues. Here the CDR3 DNA reads TGTGCCAGCGATAGACAGGGCCGTTCCTACGAGCAGTACTTC. It specifies CASDRQGRSYEQYF.